Sequencing of this T cell receptor beta chain was carried out in a study of T cells in Graves' hyperthyroidism and ophthalmopathy. Study details: Before any treatment, at initial diagnosis, peripheral blood was collected.

RNA transcripts yielded amplified TCR beta CDR3 regions. HTBI primers drove first-round RT-PCR of the TCR CDR3. TCRdb re-derived calls from the multiplex PCR reads in MiXCR, one entry per CDR3 protein. Among roughly 400,000 distinct CDR3 sequences, around 16% were seen once, and the ten largest hold about 27%. This clonotype was found many times. What it binds is not known. Hyperthyroidism in the patients, aged 18 to 65, was newly diagnosed and under 2 months in duration. The CDR3 is 15 residues long. V lost 0 bases, J lost 3 bases, and 10 bases lay in between. CDR1 is SGHNT, CDR2 YYREEE, per germline (reference sequence). Study-wide results and caveats: In blood, most of the thyroid clonotypes expanded above 0.001 were also present. The model identified upcoming ophthalmopathy a median approximately seven months ahead of onset.

Specimen: blood. This rearrangement joins TRBV5-4 to TRBJ2-1; unclear D gene. The receptor was isolated from a woman younger than 30 with Graves' hyperthyroidism that later progressed to Graves' ophthalmopathy. CDR3 in amino acids: CASSLEATDYNEQFF. CDR3 nucleotide sequence: TGTGCCAGCAGCTTGGAAGCGACGGACTACAATGAGCAGTTCTTC. The full variable domain, with the rest looked up from reference TRBV5-4 and TRBJ2-1, is ETGVTQSPTHLIKTRGQQVTLRCSSQSGHNTVSWYQQALGQGPQFIFQYYREEENGRGNFPPRFSGLQFPNYSSELNVNALELDDSALYLCASSLEATDYNEQFFGPGTRLTVL.